A single sample gave rise to the 27 T cell receptor beta chains below, sequenced in a study of blood T cell repertoires in COVID-19. The data were produced by immunoSEQ multiplex PCR, yet TCRdb's version contains in-frame clones alone and is incomplete. Altogether 220,000 or so clones are present, around 88% being singletons, with the ten largest covering roughly 2%. What was sequenced was PBMCs or T cells enriched from blood (not recorded which). All receptors come from a woman aged 45-65 years who had recovered from COVID-19.

V and J are TRBV5-5 and TRBJ2-2; unclear D gene. The CDR3 has 15 amino acids. V shed 8 bases and J shed 5 bases, with 19 bases lying between them. Germline assignment: CDR1 SGHKS and CDR2 YYEKEE (reference sequence). The CDR3, as DNA: TGTGCCAGTCTAAGCAGTATAATCGGGACCGGGGAGCTGTTTTTT. Its protein product is CASLSSIIGTGELFF.

The chain recombines TRBV7-2 with TRBJ1-2; maybe TRBD1 (6 bases). V gave up 4 bases and J gave up 2 bases, with 20 bases separating them. This CDR3 contains 17 residues. The V gene's germline CDR1 is SGHTA and CDR2 FQGNSA. As DNA, the CDR3 is TGTGCCAGCAGCTCAAGCCGGGACAAGGCTTTGAACTATGGCTACACCTTC. Protein: CASSSSRDKALNYGYTF.

This rearrangement joins TRBV2 to TRBJ2-3; tentative D call: TRBD2 (5 bases). V lost 7 bases and J lost 6, with 17 bases in between. CDR3 length: 14 amino acids. CDR1 is SNHLY and CDR2 is FYNNEI in the germline V gene. The CDR3 DNA reads TGTGCCAGCAAGGCGGAGGCAGCCGCGGATACGCAGTATTTT. It encodes CASKAEAAADTQYF.

This clone appeared a few times. The gene calls are TRBV18 and TRBJ1-2; D call uncertain. The V end lost 6 bases, the J end lost 3 bases, and 23 bases lay between the germline ends. Germline CDR1 is KGHSH and CDR2 is LQKENI. This CDR3 spans 17 amino acids. CDR3 nucleotide sequence: TGTGCCAGCTCCTCTTGGAGGCCTCGAGAGTCCGACTATGGCTACACCTTC. Translated, it gives CASSSWRPRESDYGYTF.

The chain combines TRBV2 with TRBJ1-5; TRBD1 agrees at 7 bases. Unmatched junction bases numbered 6, after V lost 3 bases and J lost 7 bases. Germline V lookup: CDR1 SNHLY, CDR2 FYNNEI. The CDR3 extends over 14 amino acids. In DNA form, the CDR3 reads TGTGCCAGCAGTGATCTGCAGGGGGGACAGCCCCAGCATTTT. Residues: CASSDLQGGQPQHF.

The chain recombines TRBV6-2 or TRBV6-3 with TRBJ1-2; a possible D gene is TRBD1 (5 bases). V dropped 4 bases and J dropped 7 bases, with 13 bases sitting between them. The length of the CDR3 is 13 residues. Germline assignment: CDR1 MNHEY and CDR2 SVGEGT. CDR3 coding DNA: TGTGCCAGCAGTTTACAGGAACTCGGTGGCTACACCTTC. Amino acids: CASSLQELGGYTF.

This chain uses TRBV7-2 with TRBJ1-2; weak D call: TRBD1 (5 bases). The CDR3 is 13 amino acids. From germline, CDR1 is SGHTA and CDR2 FQGNSA. V was cut by 5 bases and J by 6 bases, with 13 bases left in between. Written as DNA, the CDR3 is TGTGCCAGCAGCCAAAACTCGGGGGATGGCTACACCTTC. Protein sequence: CASSQNSGDGYTF.

This chain connects TRBV3-1 (or the pseudogene TRBV3-2) to TRBJ2-1; D gene uncertain. With 2 bases removed from V and 9 bases from J, the gap between germline ends came to 8 bases. Per the germline V gene, CDR1 is LGHDT and CDR2 is YNNKEL (reference sequence). The CDR3 extends over 12 amino acids. CDR3 loop: CASSQFAVEQFF. The CDR3 coding sequence is TGTGCCAGCAGCCAATTTGCGGTTGAGCAGTTCTTC.

The chain joins TRBV20-1 to TRBJ1-4; 9 nucleotides align to TRBD1. This CDR3 has 11 amino acids. Germline values: CDR1 DFQATT, CDR2 SNEGSKA (reference sequence). CDR3 amino acids: CRAGQGEKLFF. CDR3 DNA sequence: TGCAGGGCCGGACAGGGGGAAAAACTGTTTTTT.

About this clone: This CDR3 is also generated by other DNA sequences in the sample. The chain carries TRBV19 and TRBJ2-7; TRBD1 matches 7 bases. This CDR3 is 14 amino acids long. Germline CDR1 reads LNHDA; CDR2 reads SQIVND (reference sequence). Unmatched junction bases numbered 7, after V lost 4 bases and J lost 4 bases. The CDR3 is CASSTDRVGYEQYF. The CDR3 nucleotides are TGTGCCAGTAGTACCGACAGGGTGGGGTACGAGCAGTACTTC.

The genes are TRBV19 and TRBJ2-3, with 8 bases lining up with TRBD2. Per germline, CDR1 LNHDA and CDR2 SQIVND (reference sequence). This CDR3 has 17 residues. The V gene end was trimmed by 3 bases and the J gene end by 2 bases; junction bases not matched to a gene: 10. The CDR3 reads CASSMFSTGGPTDTQYF. CDR3 sequence (DNA): TGTGCCAGTAGTATGTTCTCGACGGGAGGGCCCACAGATACGCAGTATTTT.

The rearrangement uses TRBV28 and TRBJ2-3; TRBD2 aligns across 8 bases. CDR1 MDHEN and CDR2 SYDVKM come from the germline V gene. There are 15 residues in the CDR3. V lost 10 bases, J lost 4 bases, and 13 bases stayed unmatched. The CDR3 reads CANSAAGARADTQYF. The CDR3 region has the DNA TGTGCCAACTCAGCAGCGGGAGCCAGAGCAGATACGCAGTATTTT.

A few counts support this clone. The chain links TRBV11-3 to TRBJ1-2; 11 positions agree with TRBD1. CDR3 length: 17 amino acids. V shed 3 bases and J 4 bases; nucleotides not matched to a gene: 10. Germline assignment: CDR1 SGHNT and CDR2 YENEEA. In DNA form, the CDR3 reads TGTGCCAGCAGCTTGGGACAGGGGGAGCAGGAACGCTATGGCTACACCTTC. Its translation: CASSLGQGEQERYGYTF.

This sequence joins TRBV6-2 or TRBV6-3 and TRBJ2-1; no clear D gene. The CDR3 consists of 14 residues. Germline V gene data show CDR1 as MNHEY and CDR2 as SVGEGT. The V end was cut by 2 bases, the J end by 4 bases, with 9 bases between. For the CDR3, the DNA is TGTGCCAGCAGTTACCCATACGGGTACAATGAGCAGTTCTTC. As protein: CASSYPYGYNEQFF.

V gene TRBV11-2 combines with J gene TRBJ2-7, with 10 positions matching TRBD1. This CDR3 comprises 13 residues. The V gene end was trimmed by 5 bases and the J gene end by 7 bases; junction bases not matched to a gene: 5. Germline loops: CDR1 SGHAT, CDR2 FQNNGV. In DNA form, the CDR3 reads TGTGCCAGCAGCCTGGACAGGGGGGGAGAGCAGTACTTC. The encoded protein is CASSLDRGGEQYF.

This sequence joins TRBV6-2 or TRBV6-3 and TRBJ2-5; a possible D gene is TRBD2 (5 bases). This CDR3 has 13 residues. V shed 4 bases and J shed 8 bases, with 14 bases lying between them. CDR1 and CDR2 (germline): MNHEY, SVGEGT. CDR3 nucleotides: TGTGCCAGCAGTTCCACCCCCGCGGGCACCCAGTACTTC. It yields the protein CASSSTPAGTQYF.

This chain joins TRBV5-5 and TRBJ2-2; D gene unclear. The CDR3 length is 17 residues. CDR1 and CDR2 from the germline V gene are SGHKS and YYEKEE (reference sequence). V was cut by 0 bases and J by 2 bases, with 14 bases left in between. The CDR3 nucleotides are TGTGCCAGCAGCTTGGCCGCGGTAGCCCTAAACACCGGGGAGCTGTTTTTT. Protein product: CASSLAAVALNTGELFF.

J is TRBJ2-7 and V is TRBV7-3; 9 bases align to TRBD1. The CDR3 sequence is 15 residues long. The germline V gene encodes CDR1 SGHTA and CDR2 FQGTGA. V lost 5 bases, J lost 7 bases, and 12 bases stayed unmatched. CDR3 amino acids: CASSPTGTGIHEQYF. The DNA of the CDR3 is TGTGCCAGCAGCCCCACCGGGACAGGGATTCATGAGCAGTACTTC.

The rearrangement links TRBV4-3 to TRBJ2-7; D is perhaps TRBD2 (6 bases). CDR1 LGHNA and CDR2 YSLEER come from the germline V gene. Trimming shortened V by 4 bases and J by 2 bases, and 21 bases separated the two germline ends. This CDR3 has 17 residues. CDR3 coding DNA: TGCGCCAGCAGCCCCCTTTCTTCCGGGACTGGGCCCTACGAGCAGTACTTC. Translating it yields CASSPLSSGTGPYEQYF.

The CDR3 loop is CSASWVREPFQPQHF. The CDR3 DNA follows: TGCAGTGCTAGTTGGGTTAGGGAGCCGTTCCAGCCCCAGCATTTT. The chain recombines TRBV20-1 with TRBJ1-5; D is undetermined. This CDR3 is built from 15 residues. Trimming pared 3 bases from V and 7 bases from J, leaving 19 bases between. The V gene's germline CDR1 is DFQATT and CDR2 SNEGSKA (reference sequence).

The chain combines TRBV3-1 (or the pseudogene TRBV3-2) with TRBJ2-3; D not certain. The V gene lost 3 bases and the J gene lost 6 bases, with 10 bases spanning the gap. Per germline, CDR1 LGHDT and CDR2 YNNKEL (reference sequence). The CDR3 is 13 residues long. CDR3 sequence (DNA): TGTGCCAGCAGCCAGACTCGTACGGATACGCAGTATTTT. Amino acids: CASSQTRTDTQYF.

In DNA form, the CDR3 reads TGTGCCAGCAGTTACCGCGGGTATGGCTACACCTTC. It is translated as CASSYRGYGYTF. The J gene is TRBJ1-2, the V gene TRBV6-5; unclear D gene. The V and J ends lost 2 bases and 5 bases respectively, with 6 bases between them. The CDR3 totals 12 residues. Germline V gives CDR1 MNHEY, CDR2 SVGAGI.

The chain is built from TRBV15 and TRBJ1-5, with D unresolved. Germline CDR1 LNHNV, CDR2 YYDKDF (reference sequence). The length of the CDR3 is 15 residues. V lost 0 bases and J lost 2, with 8 bases in between. DNA of the CDR3: TGTGCCACCAGCAGAGATGTGAGGGGCAATCAGCCCCAGCATTTT. The encoded protein is CATSRDVRGNQPQHF.

The chain employs TRBV30 and TRBJ2-4; perhaps TRBD2 as D (6 bases). Deletions cut 3 bases from V and 12 bases from J, with 12 bases between. The CDR3 is made up of 11 amino acids. Per germline, CDR1 GTSNPN and CDR2 SVGIG (reference sequence). DNA of the CDR3: TGTGCCTGGAGGGTTGGGGGGACTCAGTACTTC. Translating gives CAWRVGGTQYF.

V and J are TRBV2 and TRBJ1-2; the match to TRBD1 covers 7 bases. V dropped 6 bases and J dropped 5; count of bases not matched to a gene: 9. CDR3 length equals 14 residues. Per the germline V gene, CDR1 is SNHLY and CDR2 is FYNNEI. The CDR3 coding sequence is TGTGCCAGCAGGGAACAGGGGAAGGGGTATGGCTACACCTTC. It codes for CASREQGKGYGYTF. Looking up the rest from reference TRBV2 and TRBJ1-2 gives the full variable domain: EPEVTQTPSHQVTQMGQEVILRCVPISNHLYFYWYRQILGQKVEFLVSFYNNEISEKSEIFDDQFSVERPDGSNFTLKIRSTKLEDSAMYFCASREQGKGYGYTFGSGTRLTVV.

The chain links TRBV5-6 to TRBJ2-1; TRBD2 is a possible D gene (6 bases). Trimming shortened V by 0 bases and J by 8 bases, and 18 bases separated the two germline ends. The germline gives CDR1 SGHDT, CDR2 YYEEEE. This CDR3 is 16 amino acids long. The chain's CDR3 is CASSLVVVPSGDEQFF. The DNA for the CDR3 is TGTGCCAGCAGCTTGGTCGTGGTTCCCTCGGGGGATGAGCAGTTCTTC.

The chain uses TRBV18 and TRBJ1-1; 11 bases are a match to TRBD1. The CDR3 spans 13 residues. Germline CDR1 and CDR2: KGHSH and LQKENI. V was pared by 7 bases and J by 4 bases, with 2 bases of the junction left unmatched. The DNA of the CDR3 is TGTGCCAGCTGGGGGACAGGGGGCACTGAAGCTTTCTTT. Translation: CASWGTGGTEAFF.